This T cell receptor (beta chain) was captured by sequencing in a study of shared clonotypes between healthy human individuals (dated by TCRdb to the early 2020s). For context, the study as a whole: Two women and a few men aged 18 to 49 years were included in the cohort. For each donor, three plates each were used for CD4 naive and CD4 memory, two plates were used for CD8 naive, and one plate was used for CD8 memory. To estimate repertoire size and how much clonotype sharing occurs between individuals, the study deeply sequenced the blood TCR repertoires of five healthy adults. To increase sequencing depth and limit assay-specific biases, different laboratories used diverse techniques to prepare libraries and sequence TCR repertoires. Each donor's leukapheresis produced roughly between roughly 0.85 and 9 billion PBMCs. Study-wide findings and limitations: Naive subsets generally had larger estimated clonotype richness than memory subsets. Because the study included a small number of donors, the genetic and exposure-history diversity represented was limited. Incomplete sequencing was indicated by rarefaction of sorted-subset datasets, despite the large sequencing depth. Compared with non-shared clonotypes, clonotypes shared by all four sorted-subset donors had higher generation probabilities. Based on pairwise subsampling, the degree of clonotype sharing among donors was expected to be affected by sequencing depth. Sampling was restricted to blood, and TCR repertoires in tissue are likely to differ from TCR repertoires in blood. Across a handful of donors, about 5.2% of naive CD4, approximately 4% of naive CD8, under 2.5% of memory CD4, and approximately 0.42% of memory CD8 clonotypes were shared.

Using the deep immunoSEQ assay, TCR CDR3 regions were amplified from genomic DNA by multiplex PCR. Extracted genomic DNA from each cell subset was distributed evenly across all wells of several immunoSEQ 96-well plates, and each plate was treated as a replicate. For sorted subsets, roughly 200 ng genomic DNA, equal to tens of thousands of T cell genomes, was loaded into each replicate PCR. The purified libraries were quantified using a Qubit 3.0 fluorometer, sized with a Bioanalyzer 2100, and then quantified again using the KAPA Library Quantification kit. Each immunoSEQ 96-well plate was sequenced on its own single-read 150-cycle Illumina NextSeq 550 flow cell. Per the original workflow: Because only junctional sequences without quality scores were contained in the immunoSEQ output, filtering matching that applied to full-length reads could not be performed. Sequences were annotated with PyIR, a Python wrapper for IgBLAST v1.9, using IMGT germline references to assign V/J genes and CDR3. Reads were removed for weak V/J assignments (E-value above 1e-6), missing CDR3, stop codons, out-of-frame junctions, or ambiguous translated residues. V3J clonotypes were defined by identical inferred V gene, J gene, and CDR3 amino acid sequence. To compute the percentage overlap between repertoires, the number of shared unique clonotypes was divided by the size of the smaller repertoire. Repertoire richness was assessed with RTK rarefaction, the Chao1 estimator, and Recon v2.1 estimates of unobserved clonotypes. Generation probabilities for all TCRbeta clonotypes obtained by the gDNA method from a handful of donors were computed using OLGA. Sourced from immuneACCESS, this table was stored by TCRdb with only in-frame sequences that have V and J called. A share of the clones is absent; for the studies checked, an unresolved V gene accounts for under half, and the remainder has no known explanation. Clone size and the V and J calls come from that table; the DNA yielded D and trimming. The sample table contains under 2.5 million clones; only one count was recorded for under 95% of them. In total, the top ten clones hold 0.37% of the sample.

The donors were healthy, HIV-negative adults with no recently reported acute infections or vaccinations. Every donor was a Caucasian adult residing in Nashville, Tennessee, USA. Magnetic negative selection was used to enrich CD4+ T cells, after which naive cells were positively selected on CD45RA and the negative fraction became the memory subset. After blood collection by leukapheresis, PBMCs were isolated using Ficoll-Histopaque density gradient centrifugation and then cryopreserved in the vapor phase of liquid nitrogen. Purity and quantity of every magnetically sorted T cell population were checked by analytical flow cytometry. From each sorted fraction, genomic DNA was isolated and quantified by UV absorbance on a Nanodrop 2000c. Between the V and J ends, shortened by 8 bases and 6 bases respectively, the junction contains 14 bases. The germline V gene (reference sequence) gives CDR1 as GTSNPN and CDR2 as SVGIG. The CDR3 has 12 amino acids, counting the end cysteine and phenylalanine. Just CDR3 DNA is preserved here, 36 bases in frame from base 1.

As for this clone: Its antigen is not yet known. Per-base quality was not reported, and no clone a single base away is much larger than it.

This chain is built from TRBV30 and TRBJ2-1; the D gene is perhaps TRBD2, on 5 matching bases. This clonotype originated in a man aged 18 to 35 in good health. Some clones in this sample may be carry-over from other donors' samples. Material: naive CD4+ T cells from PBMCs. The cell subset or site label of this sample denotes: CD45RA+ positively selected. The DNA sequence reads TGTGCCGCGGGCGCAACGGGCAATGAGCAGTTCTTC. Its translation reads: CAAGATGNEQFF. With the portions outside the CDR3 filled from the reference TRBV30 and TRBJ2-1 genes, the complete variable region becomes SQTIHQWPATLVQPVGSPLSLECTVEGTSNPNLYWYRQAAGRGLQLLFYSVGIGQISSEVPQNLSASRPQDRQFILSSKKLLLSDSGFYLCAAGATGNEQFFGPGTRLTVL.